Listed below are T cell receptor beta chains from one sample, sequenced in a study of blood T cell repertoires in COVID-19. The assay was immunoSEQ multiplex PCR, and TCRdb's table has in-frame clones only and misses some. The profile shows roughly 170,000 clones, 84% of them singletons. Sequencing was carried out using peripheral blood. Receptors were obtained from a human donor in a cohort sampled during active COVID-19. Both conserved end residues are part of each CDR3. Each record gives: D gene, clone size, J gene, V gene, CDR3 protein, CDR3 DNA. A D gene is named only where the DNA matches it firmly. Part of the rows lack a size; the others show once, few, many or a class for expanded clones.

TRBD1,.,TRBJ2-7,TRBV5-1,CASSEGQANEQYF,TGCGCCAGCAGCGAGGGACAGGCGAACGAGCAGTACTTC
TRBD2,.,TRBJ2-3,TRBV7-6,CASSRSGGSTDTQYF,TGTGCCAGCAGCAGATCGGGGGGAAGCACAGATACGCAGTATTTT
TRBD2,.,TRBJ2-1,TRBV19,CASSIELTSGGYNEQFF,TGTGCCAGTAGTATAGAGTTGACTAGCGGGGGATACAATGAACAGTTCTTC
.,.,TRBJ1-2,TRBV2,CASTEGGANYGYTF,TGTGCCAGCACCGAAGGGGGGGCCAACTATGGCTACACCTTC
TRBD1,few,TRBJ1-6,TRBV19,CASSWGTGGLSGNSPLHF,TGTGCCAGTAGTTGGGGGACAGGGGGCCTTTCGGGGAATTCACCCCTCCACTTT
TRBD1,once,TRBJ1-2,TRBV24-1,CATRDRGQGAWDNYGYTF,TGTGCCACCCGAGACCGGGGACAGGGGGCGTGGGATAACTATGGCTACACCTTC
.,.,TRBJ2-7,TRBV19,CASSIAGDSSYEQYF,TGTGCCAGTAGTATAGCGGGCGACAGCTCCTACGAGCAGTACTTC
.,.,TRBJ1-1,TRBV5-1,CASSPGAGNTEAFF,TGCGCCAGCAGTCCAGGGGCCGGGAACACTGAAGCTTTCTTT
.,.,TRBJ1-1,TRBV21-1,CASSTGAWNTEAFF,TGTGCCAGCAGTACAGGGGCTTGGAACACTGAAGCTTTCTTT
TRBD1,.,TRBJ2-7,TRBV10-3,CAIGTGAYEQYF,TGTGCCATCGGGACAGGCGCCTACGAGCAGTACTTC
.,few,TRBJ1-6,TRBV21-1,CASSKGRRESPLHF,TGTGCCAGCAGCAAAGGGAGGAGGGAATCACCCCTCCACTTT
TRBD1,.,TRBJ1-4,TRBV6-5,CASRPEDRGGEKLFF,TGTGCCAGCAGACCTGAGGACAGGGGGGGTGAAAAACTGTTTTTT
.,.,TRBJ2-5,TRBV5-1,CASSLDSRNQETQYF,TGCGCCAGCAGCTTGGACTCAAGAAACCAAGAGACCCAGTACTTC
TRBD2,.,TRBJ2-3,TRBV5-6,CASSLLAGGQEDTQYF,TGTGCCAGCAGCCTCCTAGCGGGGGGGCAGGAAGATACGCAGTATTTT
TRBD2,.,TRBJ2-5,TRBV19,CASSIVGGGDQYF,TGTGCCAGTAGTATAGTTGGCGGGGGAGACCAGTACTTC
TRBD2,.,TRBJ2-7,TRBV6-6,CASNLSAGDGYEQYF,TGTGCCAGCAATTTATCGGCGGGGGATGGCTACGAGCAGTACTTC
.,.,TRBJ2-1,TRBV12-3/TRBV12-4,CASSSNSFNEQFF,TGTGCCAGCAGTTCGAACAGTTTCAATGAGCAGTTCTTC
.,.,TRBJ1-1,TRBV5-1,CASSLVGDIITEAFF,TGCGCCAGCAGCTTGGTAGGGGACATTATCACTGAAGCTTTCTTT
.,.,TRBJ2-2,TRBV30,CAWQGIGTGELFF,TGTGCCTGGCAGGGGATTGGGACCGGGGAGCTGTTTTTT
.,.,TRBJ1-3,TRBV7-2,CASSEYSGNTIYF,TGTGCCAGCAGCGAGTACTCTGGAAACACCATATATTTT
.,.,TRBJ1-2,TRBV4-2,CASSPSNYGYTF,TGTGCCAGCAGCCCCTCCAACTATGGCTACACCTTC
TRBD1,.,TRBJ1-6,TRBV5-1,CASSLGGQGESPLHF,TGCGCCAGCAGCTTGGGCGGACAGGGGGAATCACCCCTCCACTTT
.,.,TRBJ1-2,TRBV5-1,CASSLTNGDYGYTF,TGCGCCAGCAGCTTGACGAACGGGGACTATGGCTACACCTTC
TRBD1,few,TRBJ1-6,TRBV3-1/TRBV3-2,CASSLTGGNSPLHF,TGTGCCAGCAGCCTCACAGGGGGCAATTCACCCCTCCACTTT
TRBD2,.,TRBJ2-7,TRBV19,CASSLSGGGTYEQYF,TGTGCCAGTAGTTTAAGCGGGGGGGGAACCTACGAGCAGTACTTC
TRBD1,.,TRBJ1-2,TRBV6-5,CASSLGQGTYGYTF,TGTGCCAGCAGTTTAGGACAGGGGACCTATGGCTACACCTTC
.,.,TRBJ1-1,TRBV30,CAWSNPRENTEAFF,TGTGCCTGGAGTAACCCCCGGGAGAACACTGAAGCTTTCTTT
TRBD1,few,TRBJ2-7,TRBV5-6,CASSLTDRDKYF,TGTGCCAGCAGCTTGACCGACAGGGACAAGTACTTC
.,.,TRBJ2-6,TRBV28,CASSFLRGSGANVLTF,TGTGCCAGCAGTTTCCTACGGGGGTCTGGGGCCAACGTCCTGACTTTC
TRBD1,.,TRBJ2-7,TRBV10-3,CAIQGGYEQYF,TGTGCCATACAGGGGGGTTACGAGCAGTACTTC
TRBD2,.,TRBJ2-3,TRBV30,CAWTGRGGTDTQYF,TGTGCCTGGACCGGGCGGGGGGGGACAGATACGCAGTATTTT
.,.,TRBJ1-4,TRBV10-2,CASKGSANEKLFF,TGCGCCAGCAAGGGGTCAGCTAATGAAAAACTGTTTTTT
TRBD1,.,TRBJ2-5,TRBV2,CASTALKDRQETQYF,TGTGCCAGCACTGCTTTGAAGGACAGGCAAGAGACCCAGTACTTC
.,once,TRBJ1-1,TRBV4-1,CASSQAGSMNTEAFF,TGCGCCAGCAGCCAAGCGGGATCCATGAACACTGAAGCTTTCTTT
.,.,TRBJ1-1,TRBV12-5,CASGSLFNTEAFF,TGTGCTAGTGGTTCTCTCTTTAACACTGAAGCTTTCTTT
TRBD1,.,TRBJ2-5,TRBV14,CASSQADRGRGETQYF,TGTGCCAGCAGCCAAGCCGACAGGGGGCGAGGAGAGACCCAGTACTTC
TRBD1,.,TRBJ2-4,TRBV7-2,CASSSRQGATKNIQYF,TGTGCCAGCAGCTCCCGACAGGGGGCAACCAAAAACATTCAGTACTTC
.,many,TRBJ1-2,TRBV20-1,CSARDNYGYTF,TGCAGTGCTAGAGATAATTATGGCTACACCTTC
.,.,TRBJ2-5,TRBV3-1/TRBV3-2,CASSQDYAAKETQYF,TGTGCCAGCAGCCAAGACTACGCGGCCAAAGAGACCCAGTACTTC
TRBD1,.,TRBJ2-3,TRBV7-2,CASSSYGTGSTDTQYF,TGTGCCAGCAGCTCATACGGGACAGGATCCACAGATACGCAGTATTTT
.,.,TRBJ1-1,TRBV19,CASSQGIDTEAFF,TGTGCCAGCTCTCAGGGAATTGACACTGAAGCTTTCTTT
TRBD2,.,TRBJ2-7,TRBV4-1,CASSQEYGLAGSYEQYF,TGCGCCAGCAGCCAAGAGTATGGGCTAGCGGGGTCCTACGAGCAGTACTTC
.,.,TRBJ2-5,TRBV4-1,CASSPGLQETQYF,TGCGCCAGCAGCCCAGGCCTGCAAGAGACCCAGTACTTC
TRBD1,.,TRBJ2-7,TRBV18,CASSPDRAYEQYF,TGTGCCAGCTCCCCGGACAGGGCCTACGAGCAGTACTTC
.,.,TRBJ1-3,TRBV9,CASSVNPVPSGNTIYF,TGTGCCAGCAGCGTAAATCCGGTGCCCTCTGGAAACACCATATATTTT
TRBD2,.,TRBJ2-1,TRBV27,CASSLRLAGGNNEQFF,TGTGCCAGCAGTTTAAGATTAGCGGGGGGAAACAATGAGCAGTTCTTC
.,.,TRBJ1-4,TRBV6-5,CASRSDAGREKLFF,TGTGCCAGCAGATCGGACGCGGGTCGGGAAAAACTGTTTTTT
.,.,TRBJ2-7,TRBV18,CASSYSQASEQYF,TGTGCCAGCTCCTACTCACAGGCGTCCGAGCAGTACTTC
TRBD1,.,TRBJ1-5,TRBV19,CASSILGQVGDQPQHF,TGTGCCAGTAGTATCCTTGGACAGGTTGGAGATCAGCCCCAGCATTTT
.,once,TRBJ2-1,TRBV5-1,CASSSPGLHNEQFF,TGCGCCAGCAGCTCCCCCGGACTACACAATGAGCAGTTCTTC
TRBD1,.,TRBJ1-3,TRBV28,CASSYYGQAGNTIYF,TGTGCCAGCAGTTATTATGGACAGGCTGGAAACACCATATATTTT
.,.,TRBJ1-2,TRBV3-1/TRBV3-2,CASSQAGGDYGYTF,TGTGCCAGCAGCCAGGCGGGGGGTGACTATGGCTACACCTTC
.,.,TRBJ1-1,TRBV6-1,CASSETPMGGRNTEAFF,TGTGCCAGCAGTGAAACTCCCATGGGAGGGAGGAACACTGAAGCTTTCTTT
.,once,TRBJ1-5,TRBV4-1,CASSQEVGQGQPQHF,TGCGCCAGCAGCCAAGAGGTTGGGCAGGGGCAGCCCCAGCATTTT
TRBD2,.,TRBJ2-3,TRBV3-1/TRBV3-2,CASSPLAGGTTDTQYF,TGTGCCAGCAGCCCCCTAGCGGGGGGGACCACAGATACGCAGTATTTT
.,.,TRBJ2-1,TRBV6-5,CASSGNTGTEQFF,TGTGCCAGCAGCGGGAACACAGGGACTGAGCAGTTCTTC
.,once,TRBJ2-1,TRBV5-1,CASSLGGSSSYNEQFF,TGCGCCAGCAGCCTGGGAGGATCCAGCTCCTACAATGAGCAGTTCTTC
.,.,TRBJ1-4,TRBV11-2,CASSFSGGTNEKLFF,TGTGCCAGCAGCTTTAGCGGGGGAACTAATGAAAAACTGTTTTTT
TRBD1,.,TRBJ1-2,TRBV5-1,CASSLGGQGFDRYTF,TGCGCCAGCAGCTTGGGCGGACAGGGTTTTGATCGCTACACCTTC
.,.,TRBJ1-5,TRBV30,CAWSASGLNQPQHF,TGTGCCTGGAGTGCCTCGGGACTCAATCAGCCCCAGCATTTT